The 27 T cell receptor beta chains in this list originate from one sample, sequenced in a study of blood T cells in healthy people across ages. The use of a sample-barcoded 5' primer and a J-beta primer mix characterized a second PCR of roughly 6 to 11 cycles. TCRdb reprocessed the 5' RACE reads with MiXCR, giving one entry per CDR3 protein. The sample holds about 1.6 million distinct CDR3 sequences, approximately 32% seen once. The source material was blood. The receptors stem from a woman between 25 and 40 years old in good health.

This clonotype occurred a few times. The gene calls are TRBV20-1 and TRBJ2-1; the match to TRBD2 covers 11 bases. The V and J ends lost 0 bases and 4 bases, in that order; junction bases with no gene match: 8. This CDR3 has 17 amino acids. Per germline, CDR1 DFQATT and CDR2 SNEGSKA (reference sequence). The CDR3 loop is CSARDLAGGFSYNEQFF. The DNA of the CDR3 is TGCAGTGCTAGAGATTTAGCGGGGGGGTTTAGTTACAATGAGCAGTTCTTC.

This clonotype was detected a few times. This chain uses TRBV5-5 with TRBJ2-5, with D unresolved. Germline CDR1 is SGHKS and CDR2 is YYEKEE (reference sequence). The CDR3 spans 15 residues. Trimming left V 5 bases short and J 5 bases short, with 19 bases between. The CDR3 DNA reads as TGTGCCAGCAGTCACGACTCTCTGTTAGGGGAGACCCAGTACTTC. Translated, it gives CASSHDSLLGETQYF.

The chain uses TRBV5-1 and TRBJ2-5; 14 bases align to TRBD2. The CDR3 consists of 23 residues. V dropped 0 bases and J dropped 11; count of bases not matched to a gene: 30. Germline-derived CDR1 and CDR2 are SGHRS and YFSETQ. As DNA, the CDR3 is TGCGCCAGCAGCTTGGATAAAACCCCGAAGGGACTAGCGGGAGTCCACTCCTACAATGAGCAGTACTTC. The encoded protein is CASSLDKTPKGLAGVHSYNEQYF.

CDR3 in amino acids: CASNNWGQGVPYEQYF. For the CDR3, the DNA is TGTGCCAGCAACAACTGGGGACAGGGGGTCCCCTACGAGCAGTACTTC. The V and J genes are TRBV21-1 and TRBJ2-7; the table names TRBD1, a call not compared with the DNA. TRBV21-1 is classified as a pseudogene. The CDR3 sequence is 16 residues long.

The chain employs TRBV5-1 and TRBJ1-1; no definite D call. Trimming left V 4 bases short and J 6 bases short, with 28 bases between. This CDR3 has 18 residues. Germline V gene lookup returns CDR1 SGHRS and CDR2 YFSETQ. CDR3 in amino acids: CASSVGTGGIPRGPEAFF. The CDR3 bases are TGCGCCAGCAGCGTTGGAACGGGAGGGATACCACGTGGCCCTGAAGCTTTCTTT. Complete variable domain (other parts from reference TRBV5-1 and TRBJ1-1): KAGVTQTPRYLIKTRGQQVTLSCSPISGHRSVSWYQQTPGQGLQFLFEYFSETQRNKGNFPGRFSGRQFSNSRSEMNVSTLELGDSALYLCASSVGTGGIPRGPEAFFGQGTRLTVV.

This chain connects TRBV6-2 or TRBV6-3 to TRBJ2-3, with D unresolved. The CDR3 totals 13 residues. Looked up from germline, CDR1 is MNHEY and CDR2 is SVGEGT. Trimming stripped 3 bases from V and 2 bases from J, with 6 bases between. CDR3 residues: CASSYSATDTQYF. As DNA, the CDR3 is TGTGCCAGCAGTTATTCCGCCACAGATACGCAGTATTTT.

This clonotype was counted a few times. The chain recombines TRBV29-1 with TRBJ2-1; no clear D. Trimming took off 5 bases at V and 4 bases at J, with 24 bases between the two ends. Germline V gene lookup returns CDR1 SQVTM and CDR2 ANQGSEA. CDR3 length equals 17 residues. CDR3 bases: TGCAGCGTTTCCCATCCCCGAAGAGCCGAAGGATACAATGAGCAGTTCTTC. Translation: CSVSHPRRAEGYNEQFF.

This sequence joins TRBV20-1 and TRBJ2-3; D perhaps matches TRBD1 (6 bases). Trimming left V 6 bases short and J 3 bases short, with 19 bases between. The CDR3 runs to 15 residues. CDR1 and CDR2 (germline): DFQATT, SNEGSKA (reference sequence). The CDR3 here is CSALGSGVLTDTQYF. In nucleotides, the CDR3 is TGCAGTGCCCTAGGGTCAGGGGTGCTGACAGATACGCAGTATTTT.

To note about this clonotype: One end of the junction does not line up with germline, which may come from a read error. The rearrangement joins TRBV6-1 to TRBJ2-1, with 7 nucleotides matching TRBD1. Per the germline V gene, CDR1 is MNHNS and CDR2 is SASEGT. This CDR3 has 14 amino acids. In DNA form, the CDR3 reads TGTGCCTGCAGAGGGACAGCGAACACCGGGGAGCTGTTCTTC. Its translation is CACRGTANTGELFF.

The chain employs TRBV13 and TRBJ2-1, with 14 nucleotides matching TRBD2. Germline V lookup: CDR1 PRHDT, CDR2 FYEKMQ (reference sequence). J was trimmed by 5 bases and V by 8 bases; bases with no gene match: 5. This CDR3 has 15 residues. CDR3 amino acids: CASGPGLAGDNEQFF. CDR3 nucleotide sequence: TGTGCCAGCGGCCCGGGACTAGCGGGAGACAATGAGCAGTTCTTC.

A few counts support this clonotype. CDR3 amino acids: CASSDRTSGLTDTQYF. The CDR3 nucleotides read TGCGCCAGCAGCGACCGGACTAGCGGCCTCACAGATACGCAGTATTTT. The chain has TRBV4-1 and TRBJ2-3, with 10 bases aligning to TRBD2. This CDR3 spans 16 amino acids. Germline V gives CDR1 MGHRA, CDR2 YSYEKL. V lost 5 bases, J lost 2 bases, and 7 bases stayed unmatched.

The chain combines TRBV5-1 with TRBJ2-5; D is possibly TRBD1 or TRBD2 (5 bases each). Trimming stripped 4 bases from V and 4 bases from J, with 14 bases between. The CDR3 spans 14 residues. Germline V gene lookup returns CDR1 SGHRS and CDR2 YFSETQ. The CDR3: CASSPDGGGETQYF. The CDR3 DNA reads TGCGCCAGCAGCCCGGATGGGGGTGGAGAGACCCAGTACTTC. The full variable domain, with the rest looked up from reference TRBV5-1 and TRBJ2-5, is KAGVTQTPRYLIKTRGQQVTLSCSPISGHRSVSWYQQTPGQGLQFLFEYFSETQRNKGNFPGRFSGRQFSNSRSEMNVSTLELGDSALYLCASSPDGGGETQYFGPGTRLLVL.

For this clonotype: One junction end does not reproduce the germline sequence, and a read error may be involved. The chain is built from TRBV18 and TRBJ2-3; D may correspond to TRBD1 or TRBD2 (5 bases each). CDR3 length equals 14 residues. Germline V gene sequence: CDR1 KGHSH, CDR2 LQKENI. The CDR3 reads CASPPPGRSDTQYF. CDR3 nucleotide sequence: TGTGCCAGCCCACCACCGGGACGATCAGATACGCAGTATTTT.

Many counts were recorded for this clonotype. The chain employs TRBV4-1 and TRBJ2-7; D is ambiguous. CDR1 is MGHRA and CDR2 is YSYEKL in the germline V gene. CDR3 length: 17 residues. V lost 1 base, J lost 4 bases, and 20 bases lay in between. The chain's CDR3 is CASSQVPYSRPIYEQYF. CDR3 coding DNA: TGCGCCAGCAGCCAAGTCCCCTACTCTCGTCCCATATACGAGCAGTACTTC.

The V and J genes are TRBV7-9 and TRBJ2-7; the D gene is possibly TRBD1 (5 bases). The tail of the sequence fits TRBJ2-5 better, so the J call may be wrong. Germline CDR1 SEHNR, CDR2 FQNEAQ (reference sequence). This CDR3 comprises 14 residues. In nucleotides, the CDR3 is TGTGCCAGCAGCTTCGCGAGCAGGGTAGAGACCCAGTACTTC. Amino acids: CASSFASRVETQYF.

The chain has TRBV27 and TRBJ1-2; 11 nucleotides align to TRBD1. The V and J ends lost 0 bases and 4 bases, in that order; junction bases with no gene match: 4. The CDR3 is 16 amino acids. Germline CDR1 reads MNHEY; CDR2 reads SMNVEV (reference sequence). CDR3 amino acids: CASSLSDRGRIYGYTF. As DNA, the CDR3 is TGTGCCAGCAGTTTATCGGACAGGGGGCGCATCTATGGCTACACCTTC.

A few counts support this clonotype. V and J are TRBV7-9 and TRBJ2-7, with D perhaps TRBD1 (6 bases). CDR3 size: 16 residues. With 2 bases removed from V and 0 bases from J, the gap between germline ends came to 14 bases. The germline CDR1 and CDR2 sequences are SEHNR and FQNEAQ (reference sequence). CDR3 coding DNA: TGTGCCAGCAGCTTATTACAGGGTTGGAGCTCCTACGAGCAGTACTTC. Translated, it gives CASSLLQGWSSYEQYF. The variable domain in full, completed from reference TRBV7-9 and TRBJ2-7, reads DTGVSQNPRHKITKRGQNVTFRCDPISEHNRLYWYRQTLGQGPEFLTYFQNEAQLEKSRLLSDRFSAERPKGSFSTLEIQRTEQGDSAMYLCASSLLQGWSSYEQYFGPGTRLTVT.

This clonotype appeared a few times. This chain connects TRBV10-3 to TRBJ2-1; TRBD2 aligns across 10 bases. Per the germline V gene, CDR1 is ENHRY and CDR2 is SYGVKD. V gave up 6 bases and J gave up 5 bases; unmatched junction bases: 7. This CDR3 is built from 15 residues. The DNA of the CDR3 is TGTGCCATCAGCGGTAGCGGGAGGACCGACAATGAGCAGTTCTTC. This codes for CAISGSGRTDNEQFF.

Details on this clonotype: Mismatch with germline at one junction end may stem from a read error. The chain couples TRBV5-1 to TRBJ2-3; 12 nucleotides agree with TRBD2. The length of the CDR3 is 15 residues. CDR1 SGHRS and CDR2 YFSETQ come from the germline V gene. The CDR3 sequence: CASSSLAGGQDTRYF. The CDR3 DNA is TGCGCCAGCAGTTCCCTAGCGGGGGGGCAAGATACGCGGTATTTT.

The CDR3 here is CASSPSGGRGRLQPYNEQFF. The CDR3 DNA reads TGTGCCAGCAGCCCGTCCGGCGGCAGGGGGCGATTGCAACCCTACAATGAGCAGTTCTTC. The chain links TRBV7-6 to TRBJ2-1; 8 nucleotides agree with TRBD1. The V gene end was trimmed by 5 bases and the J gene end by 2 bases; junction bases not matched to a gene: 20. Germline V gives CDR1 SGHVS, CDR2 FNYEAQ. There are 20 residues in the CDR3.

This chain links TRBV12-3 or TRBV12-4 with TRBJ2-2; no definite D call. V was cut by 5 bases and J by 3 bases, with 13 bases left in between. CDR3 length: 15 amino acids. CDR3 in amino acids: CASSPGLPDTGELFF. CDR3 coding DNA: TGTGCCAGCAGTCCCGGGCTACCAGACACCGGGGAGCTGTTTTTT.

J is TRBJ2-3 and V is TRBV5-1, with TRBD2 matching over 8 bases. The ends lost 4 bases at V and 3 bases at J; junction bases unmatched: 10. CDR3 length: 16 amino acids. In germline, CDR1 is SGHRS, CDR2 YFSETQ. CDR3 nucleotide sequence: TGCGCCAGCAGCCCCACCCCGCGGGGGGCTACAGATACGCAGTATTTT. Translated: CASSPTPRGATDTQYF. Drawing the rest from reference TRBV5-1 and TRBJ2-3, the complete variable domain is KAGVTQTPRYLIKTRGQQVTLSCSPISGHRSVSWYQQTPGQGLQFLFEYFSETQRNKGNFPGRFSGRQFSNSRSEMNVSTLELGDSALYLCASSPTPRGATDTQYFGPGTRLTVL.

This clonotype was found once. The rearrangement joins TRBV20-1 to TRBJ2-1, with 10 positions matching TRBD2. Per germline, CDR1 DFQATT and CDR2 SNEGSKA (reference sequence). After removal of 5 bases from V and 5 bases from J, the junction contained 6 bases not matched to a gene. CDR3 length: 14 amino acids. The CDR3 DNA reads as TGCAGTGCTGGGACGGGACTAGCGAACAATGAGCAGTTCTTC. Amino acids: CSAGTGLANNEQFF.

A few counts support this clonotype. The chain links TRBV27 to TRBJ1-1, with unresolved D. With 7 bases removed from V and 0 bases from J, the gap between germline ends came to 15 bases. The CDR3 sequence is 15 residues long. Germline V CDR1 and CDR2: MNHEY, SMNVEV (reference sequence). CDR3 DNA: TGTGCCAGCACCCCGTCTTGGGGTATGAACACTGAAGCTTTCTTT. Translated: CASTPSWGMNTEAFF.

This sequence joins TRBV6-1 and TRBJ2-1; D is undetermined. V gave up 6 bases and J gave up 10 bases, with 22 bases separating them. Germline-derived CDR1 and CDR2 are MNHNS and SASEGT. CDR3 length equals 15 residues. The CDR3 DNA reads as TGTGCCAGCAGAAACTATGGGCGCAGTTTAACAGAGCAGTTCTTC. Its translation: CASRNYGRSLTEQFF.

This clonotype was seen a handful of times. V gene TRBV9 combines with J gene TRBJ2-7, with TRBD2 identical over 10 bases. The CDR3 has 15 residues. Germline loops: CDR1 SGDLS, CDR2 YYNGEE. The V segment lost 0 bases and the J segment 5 bases; nucleotides outside the gene matches: 5. This CDR3 is CASSVGTSGVHEQYF. In nucleotides, the CDR3 is TGTGCCAGCAGCGTAGGCACTAGCGGGGTTCACGAGCAGTACTTC.

In this sample, this clonotype turned up a few times. V and J are TRBV9 and TRBJ2-1, with TRBD2 matching over 8 bases. V lost 4 bases, J lost 5 bases, and 5 bases stayed unmatched. There are 14 residues in the CDR3. Germline-derived CDR1 and CDR2 are SGDLS and YYNGEE. The CDR3 here is CASSPSGGNNEQFF. DNA for the CDR3: TGTGCCAGCAGCCCGAGCGGGGGCAACAATGAGCAGTTCTTC.